This TCR beta chain was profiled in a study of T cells in Graves' hyperthyroidism and ophthalmopathy (dated by TCRdb to about 2019). At the level of the whole study: Peripheral blood was sampled at the time of initial diagnosis, prior to any treatment. To identify distinguishing TCR V-J signatures, a discovery cohort of about a hundred patients was used, comprising some 43 with Graves' ophthalmopathy and around 57 with stable Graves' hyperthyroidism. An independent validation cohort of around 20 hyperthyroidism patients and roughly 16 patients who later progressed to ophthalmopathy tested prospective prediction of ophthalmopathy. For training and testing, the roughly 100 patients in the discovery cohort were randomly divided in a 7:3 ratio. In over five Graves' hyperthyroidism patients, the study also compared T-cell repertoires from thyroid tissue with T-cell repertoires from blood. After sampling, hyperthyroidism patients received methimazole starting at 30 mg daily, and ophthalmopathy patients received high-dose intravenous methylprednisolone. According to the paper, TCR Vbeta CDR3 sequencing was carried out on more than 120 peripheral blood samples, which came from 40 to 45 ophthalmopathy, under 85 hyperthyroidism and approximately 17 progressor patients.

A patient counted as having stable Graves' hyperthyroidism if no progression to ophthalmopathy occurred over 18 months of follow-up. The hyperthyroidism patients were between 18 and 65 years old and newly diagnosed, with a disease duration of less than 2 months. Patients with uncontrolled infections, other autoimmune diseases, pregnancy or lactation were excluded. Diagnoses were established on the basis of clinical symptoms, serum thyroxine and TRAb, thyroid ultrasound, and orbital computed tomography. Ficoll-Paque density gradient centrifugation was used to isolate PBMCs from 8.5 to 10 ml of fresh peripheral blood. Trizol reagent was used to extract total RNA, and RNA quality was then checked on an Agilent 2100 Bioanalyzer. The TCR beta CDR3 regions were amplified from the RNA transcripts. The TCR CDR3 was subjected to a first round of RT-PCR using the HTBI primer set and the Qiagen OneStep RT-PCR kit. A second multiplex PCR round built the libraries, followed by size selection and purification. Libraries were sequenced paired-end with 100 bp reads on an Illumina HiSeq2000. Per the original workflow: SOAPnuke was used to process the raw data, throwing out any read that contained adapters or uncalled bases, had a mean Phred below 15, or lacked an exact constant-primer or identifier match. COPE v1.2.5 was used to merge high-quality paired reads, and clonotypes were defined as unique nucleotide sequences. Clonotypes were aligned to IMGT TRBV, TRBD and TRBJ reference segments using MiTCR v1.1. Analysis was restricted to V-J combinations with a frequency above 0.0001, which covered roughly 99% of repertoires. A TCS score was defined as the ratio of F50 (clonal expansion) to E x V (chaos), with BLOSUM62-based TCRdist applied between CDR3 peptides within each V-J. Welch's t-statistics and random forest reduced roughly 540 V-J features to 13, which were used in a naive Bayes classifier (R e1071). TCRdb reanalyzed the raw reads on its own, using fastp at Q25 for trimming and MiXCR for clone calling, and kept in-frame beta chains. Each entry is one CDR3 protein sequence, shown with its most common DNA and genes. TCRdb, not the authors, supplied the V and J calls. This sample lists roughly 700,000 distinct CDR3 sequences; around 15% were detected once. The top ten clones comprise around 9.6% of the sample.

Study-wide conclusions, independent of this receptor: A 13 V-J signature model separated ophthalmopathy from stable hyperthyroidism, with just over 85% sensitivity and 81% to 82% specificity in cross-validation and 80%/75% in testing. Blood samples also contained most of the expanded thyroid clonotypes (frequency above 0.001), which suggests that blood repertoires may reflect thyroid immune responses. In validation, the model predicted progression to ophthalmopathy a median of approximately 6.6 months before onset, with approximately 71% sensitivity and roughly 79% specificity. No statistical method was used to fix the sample size in advance, and group allocation was not hidden from the investigators.

V trim: 6 bases; J trim: 5 bases; unmatched bases: 7. Based on the germline V gene, the CDR1 and CDR2 sequences are MNHEY and SVGAGI. Inclusive of the bounding cysteine and phenylalanine, the CDR3 is 15 residues long. The only DNA kept is the CDR3, 45 bases in frame from the first base. In regard to this clonotype: There is no known antigen for this receptor. No base qualities exist here, and no much larger clone lies one base off it.

The sequence joins TRBV6-5 to TRBJ2-1, and TRBD2 aligns with 10 junction nucleotides. Sequencing used blood. The source of this sequence is a woman younger than 30 with Graves' hyperthyroidism. The sequenced DNA is TGTGCCAGCAGGTTAGCGGGAGGAGGGAACAATGAGCAGTTCTTC. Its protein product is CASRLAGGGNNEQFF.